These 11 T cell receptor beta chains originate from one sample sequenced in a study of CD8+ T cells in alopecia areata. Treatment reported: oral pan-JAK inhibitor, 5-10 mg twice daily. RNA extraction was followed by reverse transcription into cDNA, which acted as the sequencing template. TCRdb's table, derived via immunoSEQ multiplex PCR, lists solely in-frame clones and lacks some. The sample shows 190,000 or so clones, 55% to 70% of them seen only once. The starting material was CD4+ T cells sorted from blood, obtained at week 24, from a patient treated with tofacitinib. These receptors all stem from a human donor with alopecia areata.

This clone was seen a handful of times. V and J are TRBV5-1 and TRBJ2-1; D gene unclear. Germline V lookup: CDR1 SGHRS, CDR2 YFSETQ. The CDR3 has 14 residues. Trimming removed 0 bases from V and 8 bases from J, with 12 bases in between. The CDR3 nucleotides read TGCGCCAGCAGCTTGGCCGGTAGTTGGTATGAGCAGTTCTTC. Its translation is CASSLAGSWYEQFF. The full variable domain, its missing parts supplied by reference TRBV5-1 and TRBJ2-1, is KAGVTQTPRYLIKTRGQQVTLSCSPISGHRSVSWYQQTPGQGLQFLFEYFSETQRNKGNFPGRFSGRQFSNSRSEMNVSTLELGDSALYLCASSLAGSWYEQFFGPGTRLTVL.

This chain joins TRBV15 and TRBJ2-3, with 10 bases matching TRBD1. The germline CDR1 and CDR2 sequences are LNHNV and YYDKDF (reference sequence). CDR3 length: 15 amino acids. The V and J ends lost 3 bases and 2 bases, in that order; junction bases with no gene match: 2. The CDR3 is CATSRGQGITDTQYF. The CDR3, as DNA: TGTGCCACCAGCAGGGGACAGGGGATCACAGATACGCAGTATTTT.

V usage is TRBV7-8 and J usage is TRBJ2-5; 7 nucleotides align to TRBD1. CDR1 SGHVS and CDR2 FQNEAQ come from the germline V gene. The CDR3 contains 16 residues. The V gene end was trimmed by 2 bases and the J gene end by 3 bases; junction bases not matched to a gene: 9. The chain's CDR3 is CASSLRDSFLEETQYF. The CDR3 DNA follows: TGTGCCAGCAGCTTAAGGGACAGTTTTTTAGAAGAGACCCAGTACTTC.

The genes are TRBV25-1 and TRBJ1-4; D is perhaps TRBD1 (6 bases). V was shortened by 3 bases and J by 5 bases, with 10 bases between the two germline ends. Per germline, CDR1 MGHDK and CDR2 SYGVNS. The CDR3 covers 14 residues. The CDR3 loop reads CASSEPGVNEKLFF. The CDR3 DNA sequence: TGTGCCAGCAGTGAGCCAGGGGTCAATGAAAAACTGTTTTTT.

This clone has a single count. V is TRBV5-1 and J is TRBJ2-2; D is perhaps TRBD1 (6 bases). The CDR3 is 16 residues long. Germline CDR1 is SGHRS and CDR2 is YFSETQ. V shed 1 base and J shed 2 bases, with 12 bases lying between them. CDR3 nucleotides: TGCGCCAGCAGCTTGCTCACGGGACAAAACACCGGGGAGCTGTTTTTT. As protein: CASSLLTGQNTGELFF.

The chain links TRBV18 to TRBJ1-1; the match to TRBD1 covers 7 bases. CDR1 and CDR2 (germline): KGHSH, LQKENI. With V trimmed by 1 base and J by 1 base, 3 bases remained unmatched. This CDR3 spans 15 amino acids. The CDR3: CASSPRQGQNTEAFF. The CDR3 bases are TGTGCCAGCTCACCACGACAGGGACAGAACACTGAAGCTTTCTTT.

This clone was picked up a small number of times. The rearrangement links TRBV6-6 to TRBJ2-7, with 7 bases identical to TRBD2. This CDR3 contains 16 residues. Germline trimming cut 4 bases from V and 3 bases from J; bases unmatched to any gene: 12. Germline lookup yields CDR1 MNHNY and CDR2 SVGAGI (reference sequence). The CDR3 sequence: CASSLDAPSGGYEQYF. Written as DNA, the CDR3 is TGTGCCAGCAGTTTGGACGCGCCTAGCGGTGGCTACGAGCAGTACTTC.

The chain has TRBV10-3 and TRBJ1-2; no firm D call. The germline V gene has CDR1 ENHRY and CDR2 SYGVKD. V lost 0 bases and J 3 bases, leaving 8 bases between the germline ends. The CDR3 spans 14 residues. The CDR3 region has the DNA TGTGCCATCAGTGAGTCGGGGATTCACTATGGCTACACCTTC. As protein: CAISESGIHYGYTF.

V is TRBV7-6 and J is TRBJ2-7; 11 bases line up with TRBD1. Trimming at V came to 5 bases and at J to 2 bases, leaving 5 bases not matched to a gene. The germline CDR1 and CDR2 sequences are SGHVS and FNYEAQ. The CDR3 covers 15 residues. CDR3 sequence: CASSASGQGAYEQYF. CDR3 sequence (DNA): TGTGCCAGCAGCGCATCGGGACAGGGGGCCTACGAGCAGTACTTC.

As DNA, the CDR3 is TGTGCCAGCAGCCGGGGGGCGACTGAAGCTTTCTTT. It yields the protein CASSRGATEAFF. The rearrangement joins TRBV6-5 to TRBJ1-1, with TRBD1 as a possible D gene (6 bases). The CDR3 has 12 amino acids. V was shortened by 6 bases and J by 5 bases, with 10 bases between the two germline ends. Germline CDR1 is MNHEY and CDR2 is SVGAGI.

A note on this clone: This sample includes further DNA sequences coding for the same CDR3. The CDR3 DNA sequence: TGCAGCGTGGGGACAGGGGGCCAAGAGACCCAGTACTTC. Translating it yields CSVGTGGQETQYF. The chain has TRBV29-1 and TRBJ2-5; 11 bases agree with TRBD1. V gave up 6 bases and J gave up 1 base; unmatched junction bases: 1. CDR1 and CDR2 from the germline V gene are SQVTM and ANQGSEA. The length of the CDR3 is 13 residues.